This T cell receptor (beta chain) was captured by sequencing in a study of T cell clones after liver transplantation. Only in-frame clones appear in the TCRdb table, and some are missing; sequencing was by immunoSEQ multiplex PCR. The data contain roughly 51,000 clones, 65% to 80% of them singletons. V lost 6 bases, J lost 6 bases, and 12 bases lay in between. The CDR3 runs 14 residues. Germline loops: CDR1 WNHNN, CDR2 SYGVQD (reference sequence). The chain links TRBV10-1 to TRBJ1-6; D is possibly TRBD1 (5 bases). This TCR was sampled from a human patient who received a liver transplant. Some T cells may be graft donor cells. Sequencing was performed on CD4+ T cells from blood, taken more than 52 months after liver transplant. The CDR3 sequence is CASRGDSGNSPLHF. CDR3 in DNA: TGCGCCAGCAGGGGAGACAGCGGTAATTCACCCCTCCACTTT.